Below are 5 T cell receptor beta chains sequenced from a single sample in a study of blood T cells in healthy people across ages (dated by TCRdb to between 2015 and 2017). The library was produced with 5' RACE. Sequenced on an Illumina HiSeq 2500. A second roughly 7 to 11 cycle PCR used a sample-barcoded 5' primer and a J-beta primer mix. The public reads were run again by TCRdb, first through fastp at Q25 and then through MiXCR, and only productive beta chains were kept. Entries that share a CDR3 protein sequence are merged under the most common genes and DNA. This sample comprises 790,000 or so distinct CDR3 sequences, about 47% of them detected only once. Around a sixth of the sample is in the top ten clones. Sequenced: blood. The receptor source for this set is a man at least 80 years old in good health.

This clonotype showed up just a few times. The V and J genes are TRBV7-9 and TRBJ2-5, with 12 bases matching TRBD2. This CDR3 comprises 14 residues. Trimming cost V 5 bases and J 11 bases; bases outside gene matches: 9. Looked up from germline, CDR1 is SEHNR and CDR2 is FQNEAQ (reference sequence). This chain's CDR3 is CASSGGTSGWEQYF. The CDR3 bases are TGTGCCAGCAGCGGTGGGACTAGCGGGTGGGAGCAGTACTTC.

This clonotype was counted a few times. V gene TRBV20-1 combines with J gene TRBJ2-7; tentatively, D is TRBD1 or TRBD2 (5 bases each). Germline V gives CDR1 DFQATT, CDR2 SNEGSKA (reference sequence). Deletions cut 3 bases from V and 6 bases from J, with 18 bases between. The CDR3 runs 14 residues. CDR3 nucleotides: TGCAGTGCTAGGGGGGTTCTAGGGACGCGCGAGCAGTACTTC. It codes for CSARGVLGTREQYF.

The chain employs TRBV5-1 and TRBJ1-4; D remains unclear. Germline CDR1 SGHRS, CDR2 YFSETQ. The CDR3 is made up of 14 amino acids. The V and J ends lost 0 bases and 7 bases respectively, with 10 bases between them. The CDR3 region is CASSLDSLGEKLFF. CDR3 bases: TGCGCCAGCAGCTTGGACAGTCTGGGTGAAAAACTGTTTTTT. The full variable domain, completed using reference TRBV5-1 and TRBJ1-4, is KAGVTQTPRYLIKTRGQQVTLSCSPISGHRSVSWYQQTPGQGLQFLFEYFSETQRNKGNFPGRFSGRQFSNSRSEMNVSTLELGDSALYLCASSLDSLGEKLFFGSGTQLSVL.

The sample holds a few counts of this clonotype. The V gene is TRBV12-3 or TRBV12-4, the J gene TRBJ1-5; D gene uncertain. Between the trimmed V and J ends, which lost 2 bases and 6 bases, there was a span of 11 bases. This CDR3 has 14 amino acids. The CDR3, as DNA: TGTGCCAGCAGTTTAACGGGAAAGGGTCAGCCCCAGCATTTT. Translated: CASSLTGKGQPQHF.

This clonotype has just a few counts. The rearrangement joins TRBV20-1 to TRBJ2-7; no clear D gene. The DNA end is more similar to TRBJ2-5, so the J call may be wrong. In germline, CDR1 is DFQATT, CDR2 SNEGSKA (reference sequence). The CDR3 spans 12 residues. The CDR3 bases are TGCAGTGCCTTAAAACCCGGGGAGACCCAGTACTTC. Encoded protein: CSALKPGETQYF.